This T cell receptor (beta chain) was sequenced in a study of CD8 T cells in Susac syndrome. After extraction with the RNeasy kit, about 0.45 to 1 ug of the RNA was reverse transcribed using random hexamers. One entry per CDR3 protein results from TCRdb running MiXCR on the immunoSEQ multiplex PCR reads. The sample records around 170,000 distinct CDR3 sequences, around 96% being singletons. Source material: CD4+ T cells from PBMCs. This sequence originates from a human donor with Susac syndrome.

The DNA for the CDR3 is TGTGCCAGCAGCCAGGGAGGACAGGTAGCGAAAGCTTTCTTT. Amino acids: CASSQGGQVAKAFF. The chain carries TRBV3-1 and TRBJ1-1; TRBD1 aligns across 7 bases. The CDR3 runs to 14 residues. With 3 bases clipped from V and 9 bases from J, the junction kept 10 bases outside the gene matches. Looked up from germline, CDR1 is LGHDT and CDR2 is YNNKEL (reference sequence).